This TCR beta chain was documented in a study of cytomegalovirus exposure and HLA in healthy donors (dated 2017 in TCRdb). As for the study more broadly: The roughly 670 repertoires of the first cohort and the 120 validation repertoires were produced on the same platform, according to a later analysis. The aim of the study was to test whether cataloging public T cell receptors could identify signatures of past pathogen exposure. Along with the 666-subject first cohort, a separate validation cohort of over a hundred different subjects was used. High-throughput TCR immunosequencing, statistical association of individual TCRs with disease status, and machine learning were combined to predict cytomegalovirus infection status. What the research found in general, with its limitations: The study listed around 160 TCR beta chains as associated with cytomegalovirus. Cytomegalovirus status was reported to be diagnosed by the classifier with high specificity and sensitivity in both the original and validation cohorts. A later analysis had no HLA typing for the validation cohort, so co-occurrence there was scored across all 130 or so repertoires. It was suggested by the authors that the approach could potentially be generalized to other disease states and immunological phenotypes. Of the cluster scores, 90% to 95% were above 0 in a later analysis, which found that TCRs clustered in the first cohort also tended to co-occur in the approximately 110 validation repertoires. While some public TCRs were present in many individuals, most TCR sequences turned up only very rarely across donors. In vitro tests confirmed that a few of the cytomegalovirus-associated TCR beta chains recognize cytomegalovirus antigens.

Library construction relied on the immunoSEQ multiplex PCR assay. From the authors' description of their analysis: A statistical classification framework was developed to diagnose cytomegalovirus status using the catalog of TCR beta chain sequences. TCRdb limited this immuneACCESS table to in-frame rearrangements with V and J called. A share of clones is missing; checked studies link under half to unresolved V genes, and the rest is unexplained. V, J and clone size reflect that table, while D and trimming were determined from the DNA. This sample lists 300,000 to 400,000 clones; roughly 86% were detected once. Together, the top ten hold roughly 0.96% of the sample. The donors were included in the validation cohort of around 120 subjects, a group kept apart from the roughly 680-subject first cohort. With respect to this clone: Its specific antigen is unknown. Within one base of it there is no much larger clone, and no base qualities were kept.

CDR1 and CDR2 are drawn from the germline V gene (reference sequence): MNHEY, SMNVEV. The CDR3 has 13 amino acids, counting the end cysteine and phenylalanine. The kept DNA is CDR3 alone, 39 bases in frame from the first base. V drops 3 bases and J drops 5 bases, leaving 7 bases in between. The chain couples TRBV27 to TRBJ1-4; the D gene assignment is ambiguous. The clonotype originates from a young man in good health and CMV-seronegative. Sequencing was carried out using PBMCs. At the DNA level, the sequence is TGTGCCAGCAGTTTCCAGGAAAATGAAAAACTGTTTTTT. Its protein product is CASSFQENEKLFF.